This TCR beta chain was sequenced for a study of cytomegalovirus exposure and HLA in healthy donors. The PCR made use of 60 Vbeta and 13 Jbeta primers. The protocol was immunoSEQ multiplex PCR, while the TCRdb copy is restricted to in-frame clones and leaves out a portion. Among some 140,000 clones listed, over 70% were seen once. Germline CDR1 and CDR2: MNHNS and SASEGT. CDR3 size: 17 residues. The V and J ends lost 1 base and 2 bases, in that order; junction bases with no gene match: 9. The receptor's source is a man aged 25 to 45 in good health and CMV-seropositive. Specimen: PBMCs. V gene TRBV6-1 combines with J gene TRBJ2-7; 9 nucleotides match TRBD2. CDR3 sequence (DNA): TGTGCCAGCAGTGAAGGGGGAGCGGGGGGTACGGCCTACGAGCAGTACTTC. Translation: CASSEGGAGGTAYEQYF.